This TCR beta chain was retrieved from a study of response to subunit inactivated influenza vaccine. Overall study results and limits: The authors suggested that few new T cells are recruited per seasonal influenza vaccination.

About this clonotype: Its antigen is as yet unknown.

TCRdb used MiXCR to reprocess the RT-PCR reads, holding one entry per CDR3 protein. The sample shows a few hundred thousand distinct CDR3 sequences, approximately 23% of them seen only once. Per germline, CDR1 SGHDN and CDR2 FVKESK. This CDR3 contains 15 residues. Trimming removed 0 bases from V and 4 bases from J, with 12 bases in between. The chain is built from TRBV14 and TRBJ1-2; D possibly corresponds to TRBD1 (5 bases). The TCR comes from a man between 50 and 69 years old who received an inactivated influenza vaccine. Sequencing was performed on PBMCs from blood, taken 21 months after vaccination. In DNA form, the CDR3 reads TGTGCCAGCAGCCAAGAGGGGGGACTGCGCTATGGCTACACCTTC. The encoded protein is CASSQEGGLRYGYTF.